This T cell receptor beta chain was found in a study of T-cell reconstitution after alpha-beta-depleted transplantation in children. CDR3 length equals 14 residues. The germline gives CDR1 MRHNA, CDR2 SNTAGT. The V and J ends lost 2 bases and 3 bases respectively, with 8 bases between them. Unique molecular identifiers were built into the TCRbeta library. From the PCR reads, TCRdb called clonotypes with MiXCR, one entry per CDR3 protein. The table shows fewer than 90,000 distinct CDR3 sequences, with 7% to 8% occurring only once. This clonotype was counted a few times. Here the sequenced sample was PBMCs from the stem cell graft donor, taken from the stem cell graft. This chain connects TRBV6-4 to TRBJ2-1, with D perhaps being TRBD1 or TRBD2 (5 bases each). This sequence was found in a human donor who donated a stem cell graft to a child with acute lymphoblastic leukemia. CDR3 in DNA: TGTGCCAGCAGTGACAGGGGAGACTACAATGAGCAGTTCTTC. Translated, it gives CASSDRGDYNEQFF.